This note documents a single T cell receptor beta chain sequence. A much more abundant neighbour one base away suggests this may be a read error. The CDR3 spans 13 residues. Germline V gene data show CDR1 as MGHDK and CDR2 as SYGVNS. The data are from a study of regulatory T cells in long-lasting Graves disease. The TCR beta library used iRepertoire HTBI primers with Arm-PCR amplification of CDR3. TCRdb analysed the multiplex PCR reads with MiXCR anew, one entry per CDR3 protein. The repertoire consists of a few hundred thousand distinct CDR3 sequences, with more than 20% occurring once and the leading ten covering around 30%. Time point given: persistent/refractory GD, antithyroid drugs over 5 years with positive TRAb. The TCR library used RNA extracted from PBMCs.

The chain links TRBV25-1 to TRBJ1-6; perhaps TRBD1 as D (6 bases). The source was peripheral blood mononuclear cells (PBMCs), collected when the disease was refractory, from a patient treated with antithyroid drugs. The TCR originated in a woman aged 40 to 50 with Graves disease. The CDR3 sequence is CVSSAGVGSPLHF. CDR3 bases: TGTGTCAGCAGTGCAGGGGTCGGTTCACCCCTCCACTTT. Full variable domain (outside the CDR3, taken from reference TRBV25-1 and TRBJ1-6): EADIYQTPRYLVIGTGKKITLECSQTMGHDKMYWYQQDPGMELHLIHYSYGVNSTEKGDLSSESTVSRIRTEHFPLTLESARPSHTSQYLCVSSAGVGSPLHFGNGTRLTVT.